The sequence of this TCR beta chain was determined in a study of regulatory T cells in long-lasting Graves disease. Study results and limitations: The number of shared public clonotypes was higher in persistent patients (approximately 2,500) than new patients (just over 950). When disease was persistent, TRBV28, TRBJ1-2 and TRBJ2-5 were the favored segments.

Time point described: newly diagnosed GD, antithyroid drugs for less than 3 months. Isolated PBMC RNA provided the starting material for the TCR library. Relying on iRepertoire HTBI primers and Arm-PCR of CDR3 regions, the team built TCR beta libraries. TCRdb fed the multiplex PCR reads into MiXCR, producing one record per CDR3 protein. The table has 440,000 or so distinct CDR3 sequences, 14% to 15% seen once. This clonotype was seen a few times. Its target is not known. Germline-derived CDR1 and CDR2 are KGHDR and SFDVKD. CDR3 length: 16 amino acids. With 1 base clipped from V and 3 bases from J, the junction kept 2 bases outside the gene matches. Another study also made use of these data, one on T cells in Graves' hyperthyroidism and ophthalmopathy. That paper notes: Blood also showed most of the thyroid clonotypes that were expanded above 0.001.

The chain combines TRBV24-1 with TRBJ2-2, with 9 bases fitting TRBD1. This receptor was identified in a woman aged 25 to 39 with Graves disease. The sample was peripheral blood mononuclear cells (PBMCs), taken at new diagnosis, from a patient treated with antithyroid drugs. CDR3 protein: CATSDFGQGYTGELFF. Written as DNA, the CDR3 is TGTGCCACCAGTGATTTCGGACAGGGGTACACCGGGGAGCTGTTTTTT.